This entry features one TCR beta chain sequence. The data were obtained in a study of control samples from healthy donors and cancer patients. This CDR3 has 16 amino acids. The germline V gene encodes CDR1 SGHKS and CDR2 YYEKEE (reference sequence). V was trimmed by 3 bases and J by 5 bases, leaving 15 bases between them. Profiling relied on immunoSEQ multiplex PCR, and the TCRdb table lists in-frame clones only, not all of them. The repertoire consists of around 5,100 clones, with approximately 84% occurring once and the leading ten covering 7.1%. This clonotype originated in a female donor with lung cancer. This chain joins TRBV5-5 and TRBJ1-6; D might be TRBD1 (5 bases). The specimen sequenced was formalin-fixed, paraffin-embedded tissue. This chain's CDR3 is CASSSTTGTNNSPLHF. CDR3 bases: TGTGCCAGCAGCTCTACAACCGGGACCAATAATTCACCCCTCCACTTT.